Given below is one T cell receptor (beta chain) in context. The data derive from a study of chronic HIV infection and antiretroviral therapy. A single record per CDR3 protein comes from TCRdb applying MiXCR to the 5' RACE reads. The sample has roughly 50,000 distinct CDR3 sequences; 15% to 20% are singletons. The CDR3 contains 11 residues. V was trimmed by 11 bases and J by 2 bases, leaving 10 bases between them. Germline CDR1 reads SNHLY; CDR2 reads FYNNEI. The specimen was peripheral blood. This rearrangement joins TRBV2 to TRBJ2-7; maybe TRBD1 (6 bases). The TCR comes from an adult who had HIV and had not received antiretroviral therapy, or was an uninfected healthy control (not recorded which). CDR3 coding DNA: TGTGCCTCAAAGGGGGCCTACGAGCAGTACTTC. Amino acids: CASKGAYEQYF.